These 18 T cell receptor beta chains came from one sample sequenced in a study of glioma-infiltrating T cells. The iRepertoire nested amplicon-rescue multiplex PCR amplified TCR alpha and beta CDR3s from RNA. TCRdb ran MiXCR on the multiplex PCR reads and lists one entry per CDR3 protein. This sample yields approximately 110,000 distinct CDR3 sequences, of which 25% are seen a single time; under 45% belongs to the top ten. Sequences were obtained from glioma tissue, nonneoplastic brain tissue, or PBMCs (not recorded which). The receptors stem from a human donor with low-grade glioma or glioblastoma, undergoing nonglioma brain surgery, or in good health (not recorded which).

This clonotype appeared many times. The chain couples TRBV18 to TRBJ1-6; D remains unclear. The CDR3 contains 17 residues. V lost 2 bases and J lost 9, with 20 bases in between. Germline CDR1 is KGHSH and CDR2 is LQKENI. CDR3 loop: CASSPNRGNAGSSPLHF. The CDR3 DNA sequence: TGTGCCAGCTCACCAAATCGCGGGAATGCAGGATCTTCACCCCTCCACTTT. Full variable domain (outside the CDR3, taken from reference TRBV18 and TRBJ1-6): NAGVMQNPRHLVRRRGQEARLRCSPMKGHSHVYWYRQLPEEGLKFMVYLQKENIIDESGMPKERFSAEFPKEGPSILRIQQVVRGDSAAYFCASSPNRGNAGSSPLHFGNGTRLTVT.

A remark on this clonotype: A much larger clone lies a single base off, so this may be a read error. The genes are TRBV11-2 and TRBJ2-3, with TRBD2 as a possible D gene (6 bases). Trimming pared 0 bases from V and 1 base from J, leaving 14 bases between. The CDR3 consists of 17 residues. Germline CDR1 SGHAT, CDR2 FQNNGV. DNA for the CDR3: TGTGCCAGCAGCTTAGATTCCGAGGCTAGCGGCACAGATACGCAGTATTTT. As protein: CASSLDSEASGTDTQYF.

This sequence joins TRBV7-2 and TRBJ2-3; D is possibly TRBD2 (7 bases). Germline V gene data show CDR1 as SGHTA and CDR2 as FQGNSA. This CDR3 comprises 17 residues. Trimming cost V 1 base and J 10 bases, with 24 bases left between them. The CDR3 DNA reads as TGTGCCAGCAGCTTAGGAGGTCTGGGGGGGCCCCAGGATGCGCAGTATTTT. As protein: CASSLGGLGGPQDAQYF.

Comment on this clonotype: This may be a read error, as it is one base from a much larger clone. This sequence joins TRBV5-4 and TRBJ2-5; maybe TRBD2 (7 bases). The V end was cut by 6 bases, the J end by 5 bases, with 20 bases between. There are 15 residues in the CDR3. Germline lookup yields CDR1 SGHNT and CDR2 YYREEE (reference sequence). The CDR3 DNA reads TGTGCCAGCAACGTTAAACGGGGGGCTGGCGAGACCCAGTACTTC. Protein product: CASNVKRGAGETQYF.

This clonotype was seen many times. The chain links TRBV2 to TRBJ2-3; D is perhaps TRBD1 (5 bases). V dropped 6 bases and J dropped 2 bases, with 12 bases sitting between them. Germline loops: CDR1 SNHLY, CDR2 FYNNEI. The CDR3 has 14 residues. As DNA, the CDR3 is TGTGCCAGCAGACTAAGGGGTCTCACAGATACGCAGTATTTT. It specifies CASRLRGLTDTQYF.

This clonotype was found many times. The gene calls are TRBV14 and TRBJ2-7; D possibly corresponds to TRBD1 (6 bases). Trimming pared 6 bases from V and 3 bases from J, leaving 15 bases between. The CDR3 covers 14 residues. The germline V gene encodes CDR1 SGHDN and CDR2 FVKESK. CDR3 DNA: TGTGCCAGCAGTCTCTCGGGACAAGGCTACGAGCAGTACTTC. It yields the protein CASSLSGQGYEQYF.

The J gene is TRBJ2-2, the V gene TRBV29-1; D possibly uses TRBD1 or TRBD2 (5 bases each). This CDR3 contains 15 residues. Germline V CDR1 and CDR2: SQVTM, ANQGSEA. Between the trimmed V and J ends, which lost 6 bases and 1 base, there was a span of 15 bases. This CDR3 is CSVGRVGRNTGELFF. CDR3 nucleotide sequence: TGCAGCGTGGGAAGGGTGGGACGGAACACCGGGGAGCTGTTTTTT.

Turning to this clonotype: A read error may produce the germline difference seen at one junction end. J is TRBJ1-2 and V is TRBV28; TRBD1 might be the D (5 bases). Germline V gene sequence: CDR1 MDHEN, CDR2 SYDVKM. The CDR3 contains 15 residues. CDR3 DNA sequence: TGTACCAGCAGCGAACAGGCCCAGCGGGACTATGGCTACACCTTC. This gives the protein CTSSEQAQRDYGYTF.

The genes are TRBV20-1 and TRBJ1-5, with D uncertain. The CDR3 runs 12 residues. The V gene's germline CDR1 is DFQATT and CDR2 SNEGSKA (reference sequence). V was pared by 5 bases and J by 16 bases, with 21 bases between. CDR3 region: CSAPFSNQPLHF. CDR3 DNA sequence: TGCAGTGCTCCTTTTAGCAATCAGCCCCTTCATTTT.

In this sample, this clonotype turned up many times. The rearrangement joins TRBV29-1 to TRBJ1-1, with a tentative D call TRBD1 (6 bases). V lost 5 bases and J 3 bases, leaving 19 bases between the germline ends. The CDR3 spans 15 residues. CDR1 and CDR2 (germline): SQVTM, ANQGSEA. CDR3 DNA: TGCAGCGTTTCCTTACAGGGTACCGCACACACTGAAGCTTTCTTT. Amino acids: CSVSLQGTAHTEAFF.

A few counts support this clonotype. The rearrangement links TRBV6-4 to TRBJ2-4, with D perhaps matching TRBD1 (6 bases). Trimming shortened V by 10 bases and J by 6 bases, and 13 bases separated the two germline ends. Germline assignment: CDR1 MRHNA and CDR2 SNTAGT. The length of the CDR3 is 12 residues. The CDR3 protein is CAIPDRPNIQYF. For the CDR3, the DNA is TGTGCCATCCCGGACAGACCAAACATTCAGTACTTC.

This clonotype was found many times. The CDR3 loop is CATSDSDGYTF. The CDR3, as DNA: TGTGCCACCAGTGATTCGGACGGCTACACCTTC. The rearrangement links TRBV24-1 to TRBJ1-2; no clear D gene. CDR1 is KGHDR and CDR2 is SFDVKD in the germline V gene. This CDR3 spans 11 amino acids. Trimming cost V 2 bases and J 8 bases, with 5 bases left between them.

This clonotype was observed many times. The J gene is TRBJ2-3, the V gene TRBV14; D is possibly TRBD1 or TRBD2 (5 bases each). This CDR3 has 14 amino acids. V dropped 5 bases and J dropped 0 bases, with 9 bases sitting between them. The germline CDR1 and CDR2 sequences are SGHDN and FVKESK. DNA for the CDR3: TGTGCCAGCAGCGAAAGGGACAGCACAGATACGCAGTATTTT. It codes for CASSERDSTDTQYF. The full variable domain, its missing parts supplied by reference TRBV14 and TRBJ2-3, is EAGVTQFPSHSVIEKGQTVTLRCDPISGHDNLYWYRRVMGKEIKFLLHFVKESKQDESGMPNNRFLAERTGGTYSTLKVQPAELEDSGVYFCASSERDSTDTQYFGPGTRLTVL.

This clonotype was picked up many times. J is TRBJ2-1 and V is TRBV5-1, with D possibly being TRBD2 (5 bases). Germline loops: CDR1 SGHRS, CDR2 YFSETQ. The CDR3 sequence is 14 residues long. Trimming left V 4 bases short and J 0 bases short, with 8 bases between. The CDR3 spells CASSGLSSYNEQFF. Here the CDR3 DNA reads TGCGCCAGCAGCGGACTGAGCTCCTACAATGAGCAGTTCTTC.

This clonotype was seen repeatedly, ten times or more. This sequence joins TRBV6-1 and TRBJ2-3; no firm D call. The CDR3 loop spans 14 amino acids. V was shortened by 5 bases and J by 2 bases, with 11 bases between the two germline ends. Germline V gene data show CDR1 as MNHNS and CDR2 as SASEGT. CDR3 sequence: CASSPLSDTDTQYF. The DNA for the CDR3 is TGTGCCAGCAGTCCTTTGAGCGACACAGATACGCAGTATTTT.

The rearrangement links TRBV7-9 to TRBJ2-1; TRBD2 might be the D (5 bases). Per the germline V gene, CDR1 is SEHNR and CDR2 is FQNEAQ (reference sequence). Trimming took off 4 bases at V and 10 bases at J, with 14 bases between the two ends. This CDR3 region has 13 residues. CDR3: CASSSPGSYEQFF. The CDR3 DNA follows: TGTGCCAGCAGCTCCCCGGGAAGCTACGAGCAGTTCTTC.

There are many counts of this clonotype. The DNA of the CDR3 is TGCAGTGCTAGGCCGCCGGGACAGGACTCCTATGGCTACACCTTC. The encoded protein is CSARPPGQDSYGYTF. This chain joins TRBV20-1 and TRBJ1-2; TRBD1 matches 8 bases. Germline V gene sequence: CDR1 DFQATT, CDR2 SNEGSKA (reference sequence). CDR3 length equals 15 residues. The V and J ends lost 3 bases and 4 bases, in that order; junction bases with no gene match: 10.

This clonotype was found many times. V is TRBV5-1 and J is TRBJ1-1, with 7 bases aligning to TRBD1. Germline V CDR1 and CDR2: SGHRS, YFSETQ. The junction had 9 bases not matched to a gene; V was cut back by 4 bases and J by 0 bases. The CDR3 is 16 residues long. This CDR3 reads CASSNARGGVNTEAFF. The CDR3 bases are TGCGCCAGCAGCAACGCCAGGGGGGGGGTGAACACTGAAGCTTTCTTT. The entire variable domain, with the rest obtained from reference TRBV5-1 and TRBJ1-1, is as follows: KAGVTQTPRYLIKTRGQQVTLSCSPISGHRSVSWYQQTPGQGLQFLFEYFSETQRNKGNFPGRFSGRQFSNSRSEMNVSTLELGDSALYLCASSNARGGVNTEAFFGQGTRLTVV.